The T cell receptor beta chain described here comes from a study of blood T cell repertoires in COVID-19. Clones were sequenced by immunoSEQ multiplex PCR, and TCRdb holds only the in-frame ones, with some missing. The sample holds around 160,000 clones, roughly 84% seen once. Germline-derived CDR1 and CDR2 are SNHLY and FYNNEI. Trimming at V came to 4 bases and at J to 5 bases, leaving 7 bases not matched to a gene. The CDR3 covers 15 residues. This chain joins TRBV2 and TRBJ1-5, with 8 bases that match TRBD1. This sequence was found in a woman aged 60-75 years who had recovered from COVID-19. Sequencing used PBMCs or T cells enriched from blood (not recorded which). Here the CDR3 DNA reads TGTGCCAGCAGTGTAAGCACAGGGGGATATCAGCCCCAGCATTTT. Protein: CASSVSTGGYQPQHF.